Shown below are 9 T cell receptor beta chains from a single sample sequenced in a study of breast tumors, draining lymph nodes, adjacent tissues. One entry per CDR3 protein, called by TCRdb with MiXCR from the multiplex PCR reads. Of some 38,000 distinct CDR3 sequences in the sample, around a third were seen once. The sample was breast tumor tissue. The source of these receptors is a female donor with breast cancer. Some clones in this sample may be carry-over from other donors' samples.

Comments on this clonotype: A much larger clone lies one base from this, so it may be a read error. This chain connects TRBV20-1 to TRBJ2-2; 8 nucleotides match TRBD2. The germline gives CDR1 DFQATT, CDR2 SNEGSKA (reference sequence). This CDR3 has 16 amino acids. CDR3 nucleotides: TGCAGTGCTATTCGACTAGCGAGAGTTGGCACCGGGGAGCTGTCTTTT. Translated, it gives CSAIRLARVGTGELSF.

This clonotype was counted ten times or more. The chain joins TRBV6-2 or TRBV6-3 to TRBJ2-7; D may be TRBD1 (5 bases). Per the germline V gene, CDR1 is MNHEY and CDR2 is SVGEGT. V lost 0 bases and J 0 bases, leaving 12 bases between the germline ends. CDR3 length: 16 residues. The CDR3 coding sequence is TGTGCCAGCAGTTACTCGAGACAGACCAGCTCCTACGAGCAGTACTTC. Its protein product is CASSYSRQTSSYEQYF.

This clonotype was seen ten or more times. The chain employs TRBV5-1 and TRBJ2-7; 11 bases are shared with TRBD2. The ends lost 4 bases at V and 4 bases at J; junction bases unmatched: 10. The germline gives CDR1 SGHRS, CDR2 YFSETQ. CDR3 length equals 16 residues. Here the CDR3 reads CASSPQPGLAEYEQYF. The CDR3 region has the DNA TGCGCCAGCAGCCCACAACCGGGACTAGCGGAATACGAGCAGTACTTC. Filled out from reference TRBV5-1 and TRBJ2-7, the complete variable domain reads KAGVTQTPRYLIKTRGQQVTLSCSPISGHRSVSWYQQTPGQGLQFLFEYFSETQRNKGNFPGRFSGRQFSNSRSEMNVSTLELGDSALYLCASSPQPGLAEYEQYFGPGTRLTVT.

The genes are TRBV5-4 and TRBJ2-1, with D possibly being TRBD2 (5 bases). The CDR3 sequence is 15 residues long. Germline CDR1 and CDR2: SGHNT and YYREEE (reference sequence). Trimming stripped 0 bases from V and 3 bases from J, with 10 bases between. The CDR3 nucleotides read TGTGCCAGCAGCTTGGGGGGAGTGGTCTACAATGAGCAGTTCTTC. Translation: CASSLGGVVYNEQFF.

This clonotype was recorded at least ten times. A read error may produce the germline difference seen at one junction end. The chain couples TRBV6-1 to TRBJ2-7; D call uncertain. Germline V gene data show CDR1 as MNHNS and CDR2 as SASEGT. The CDR3 length is 14 residues. The CDR3 DNA reads TGTGCCAGCCGTGATAGGGTCGGGCCCTACGAGCAGTACTTC. This sequence encodes CASRDRVGPYEQYF.

Only one count was recorded for this clonotype. The genes are TRBV6-2 or TRBV6-3 and TRBJ1-1, with 7 bases identical to TRBD1. Looked up from germline, CDR1 is MNHEY and CDR2 is SVGEGT. The CDR3 sequence is 14 residues long. After removal of 6 bases from V and 0 bases from J, the junction contained 4 bases not matched to a gene. CDR3 coding DNA: TGTGCCAGCAGGTCACAGGGGATGAACACTGAAGCTTTCTTT. The encoded protein is CASRSQGMNTEAFF.

This clonotype was detected once. V usage is TRBV24-1 and J usage is TRBJ2-1; D not resolved. Deletions cut 2 bases from V and 7 bases from J, with 8 bases between. CDR1 and CDR2 from the germline V gene are KGHDR and SFDVKD. The CDR3 is made up of 13 amino acids. CDR3 bases: TGTGCCACCAGTGATTCAGACAATAATGAGCAGTTCTTC. It translates to CATSDSDNNEQFF.

This chain links TRBV19 with TRBJ1-6; 8 bases agree with TRBD1. The V segment lost 6 bases and the J segment 6 bases; nucleotides outside the gene matches: 7. The CDR3 runs to 15 residues. Germline assignment: CDR1 LNHDA and CDR2 SQIVND (reference sequence). The DNA for the CDR3 is TGTGCCAGTAGACCTAGGGACAGGAGTAATTCACCCCTCCACTTT. Its protein product is CASRPRDRSNSPLHF.

Points on this clonotype: At one boundary the junction diverges from the germline segment, which might be a read error. The rearrangement uses TRBV6-5 and TRBJ2-7; 10 bases are a match to TRBD2. In germline, CDR1 is MNHEY, CDR2 SVGAGI. The CDR3 contains 16 residues. CDR3 residues: CVSRQRPSGRADEQCF. CDR3 DNA sequence: TGTGTCAGCAGACAAAGGCCCAGCGGGAGGGCCGACGAGCAGTGCTTC.